Listed below are T cell receptor beta chains from one sample, sequenced in a study of blood T cell repertoires in COVID-19. Libraries were prepared by immunoSEQ multiplex PCR; TCRdb keeps only in-frame clonotypes and omits some of them. The sample consists of 100,000 to 150,000 clones, around 88% of them appearing once. Sequencing was done on a sample of peripheral blood. The receptor source for this set is a man aged 50 to 59 with acute or convalescent COVID-19. Each CDR3 is given with its conserved first and last residue. A D gene is named only where the DNA matches it firmly. Not every row has a clone size; where given, it reads once, few, many or a size class.

CDR3 protein: CASSLDRVGSPLHF; CDR3 DNA: TGTGCCAGCAGTTTGGACAGGGTAGGATCACCCCTCCACTTT; V gene: TRBV27; J gene: TRBJ1-6; D gene: TRBD1; clone size: -
CDR3 protein: CASSFVSTDTQYF; CDR3 DNA: TGTGCCAGCAGTTTCGTAAGCACAGATACGCAGTATTTT; V gene: TRBV28; J gene: TRBJ2-3; D gene: -; clone size: -
CDR3 protein: CSVERDTQVYGYTF; CDR3 DNA: TGCAGCGTTGAACGGGACACTCAGGTCTATGGCTACACCTTC; V gene: TRBV29-1; J gene: TRBJ1-2; D gene: -; clone size: -
CDR3 protein: CASSERWFQPQHF; CDR3 DNA: TGTGCCAGCAGTGAGCGGTGGTTTCAGCCCCAGCATTTT; V gene: TRBV2; J gene: TRBJ1-5; D gene: -; clone size: -
CDR3 protein: CASSHSGLEQFF; CDR3 DNA: TGTGCCAGCAGCCACTCGGGACTAGAGCAGTTCTTC; V gene: TRBV3-1/TRBV3-2; J gene: TRBJ2-1; D gene: TRBD2; clone size: -
CDR3 protein: CASLLRAGGGGELFF; CDR3 DNA: TGCGCCAGCCTCCTTCGCGCAGGGGGCGGCGGGGAGCTGTTTTTT; V gene: TRBV5-1; J gene: TRBJ2-2; D gene: TRBD1; clone size: -
CDR3 protein: CASTPGGLAGKNTGELFF; CDR3 DNA: TGTGCCAGCACCCCGGGGGGTCTAGCGGGGAAGAACACCGGGGAGCTGTTTTTT; V gene: TRBV7-9; J gene: TRBJ2-2; D gene: TRBD2; clone size: few
CDR3 protein: CASSLEAGVFYEQYF; CDR3 DNA: TGCGCCAGCAGCCTCGAGGCAGGGGTTTTCTACGAGCAGTACTTC; V gene: TRBV5-1; J gene: TRBJ2-7; D gene: -; clone size: -
CDR3 protein: CALYVGAGSPLHF; CDR3 DNA: TGTGCCCTCTATGTAGGGGCAGGTTCACCCCTCCACTTT; V gene: TRBV28; J gene: TRBJ1-6; D gene: -; clone size: -
CDR3 protein: CSVVDAGFYGYTF; CDR3 DNA: TGCAGCGTTGTCGATGCCGGTTTCTATGGCTACACCTTC; V gene: TRBV29-1; J gene: TRBJ1-2; D gene: -; clone size: -
CDR3 protein: CASSPEGLGQYF; CDR3 DNA: TGCGCCAGCAGCCCGGAGGGCCTTGGGCAGTACTTC; V gene: TRBV5-1; J gene: TRBJ2-7; D gene: -; clone size: -
CDR3 protein: CAGVRQGGTEAFF; CDR3 DNA: TGTGCCGGGGTGCGGCAGGGCGGCACTGAAGCTTTCTTT; V gene: TRBV7-9; J gene: TRBJ1-1; D gene: -; clone size: once
CDR3 protein: CASSVQGHQPQHF; CDR3 DNA: TGTGCCAGTAGTGTTCAGGGACACCAGCCCCAGCATTTT; V gene: TRBV19; J gene: TRBJ1-5; D gene: -; clone size: -
CDR3 protein: CASSLEEQFF; CDR3 DNA: TGTGCCAGCAGTTTGGAGGAGCAGTTCTTC; V gene: TRBV12-3/TRBV12-4; J gene: TRBJ2-1; D gene: -; clone size: -
CDR3 protein: CASSVTSGWGDTQYF; CDR3 DNA: TGTGCCAGCAGCGTCACTAGCGGGTGGGGAGATACGCAGTATTTT; V gene: TRBV7-2; J gene: TRBJ2-3; D gene: TRBD2; clone size: -
CDR3 protein: CASSLSYEQYF; CDR3 DNA: TGTGCCAGCAGCTTATCATACGAGCAGTACTTC; V gene: TRBV7-9; J gene: TRBJ2-7; D gene: -; clone size: -
CDR3 protein: CASSSRGGQGWSRTNEKLFF; CDR3 DNA: TGTGCCAGCAGTTCGAGGGGAGGACAGGGATGGTCGAGGACTAATGAAAAACTGTTTTTT; V gene: TRBV27; J gene: TRBJ1-4; D gene: TRBD1; clone size: -
CDR3 protein: CASSLSGTGGNTIYF; CDR3 DNA: TGTGCCAGCAGCTTGAGTGGGACAGGAGGAAACACCATATATTTT; V gene: TRBV7-9; J gene: TRBJ1-3; D gene: TRBD1; clone size: -
CDR3 protein: CATGLVPTNTDTQYF; CDR3 DNA: TGTGCCACAGGACTAGTCCCCACGAACACAGATACGCAGTATTTT; V gene: TRBV19; J gene: TRBJ2-3; D gene: TRBD2; clone size: -
CDR3 protein: CASSLFRGSKEEAFF; CDR3 DNA: TGTGCCAGCAGCTTGTTTCGGGGTTCGAAGGAGGAAGCTTTCTTT; V gene: TRBV11-2; J gene: TRBJ1-1; D gene: -; clone size: -
CDR3 protein: CASSESRNGLYGYTF; CDR3 DNA: TGCGCCAGCAGTGAGTCCAGGAACGGACTCTATGGCTACACCTTC; V gene: TRBV10-1; J gene: TRBJ1-2; D gene: -; clone size: -
CDR3 protein: CASKEGPWGNTIYF; CDR3 DNA: TGTGCCAGCAAAGAGGGCCCTTGGGGAAACACCATATATTTT; V gene: TRBV28; J gene: TRBJ1-3; D gene: -; clone size: -
CDR3 protein: CASSLAAGGPGTGELFF; CDR3 DNA: TGCGCCAGCAGCTTGGCAGCGGGAGGGCCCGGCACCGGGGAGCTGTTTTTT; V gene: TRBV5-1; J gene: TRBJ2-2; D gene: TRBD2; clone size: -
CDR3 protein: CAGGDRAGGNYGYTF; CDR3 DNA: TGCGCTGGGGGTGACAGGGCCGGGGGTAACTATGGCTACACCTTC; V gene: TRBV10-1; J gene: TRBJ1-2; D gene: TRBD1; clone size: -
CDR3 protein: CASRWAGPGSVLSGANVLTF; CDR3 DNA: TGTGCCAGCAGGTGGGCGGGCCCGGGCAGCGTCCTTTCTGGTGCCAACGTCCTGACTTTC; V gene: TRBV5-4; J gene: TRBJ2-6; D gene: -; clone size: -
CDR3 protein: CASREAGNTIYF; CDR3 DNA: TGTGCCAGCAGGGAGGCTGGAAACACCATATATTTT; V gene: TRBV2; J gene: TRBJ1-3; D gene: -; clone size: -
CDR3 protein: CASSLAQNRGNYGYTF; CDR3 DNA: TGTGCCAGCAGCTTGGCCCAAAACAGGGGTAACTATGGCTACACCTTC; V gene: TRBV5-6; J gene: TRBJ1-2; D gene: TRBD1; clone size: -
CDR3 protein: CASSLNGGRTEAFF; CDR3 DNA: TGTGCCAGCAGCTTAAACGGAGGTCGGACTGAAGCTTTCTTT; V gene: TRBV7-2; J gene: TRBJ1-1; D gene: -; clone size: few
CDR3 protein: CASNSWTGKGYTF; CDR3 DNA: TGTGCCAGCAACTCGTGGACAGGGAAAGGCTACACCTTC; V gene: TRBV7-9; J gene: TRBJ1-2; D gene: TRBD1; clone size: -
CDR3 protein: CASSPSPAEAHIQYF; CDR3 DNA: TGTGCCAGCAGCCCTTCCCCAGCGGAGGCCCACATTCAGTACTTC; V gene: TRBV7-2; J gene: TRBJ2-4; D gene: -; clone size: -
CDR3 protein: CASSAYGTSAVSEQFF; CDR3 DNA: TGTGCCAGCAGCGCGTACGGGACTAGCGCCGTCAGTGAGCAGTTCTTC; V gene: TRBV9; J gene: TRBJ2-1; D gene: TRBD2; clone size: -
CDR3 protein: CASSYYTGELFF; CDR3 DNA: TGTGCCAGTTCTTATTACACCGGGGAGCTGTTTTTT; V gene: TRBV28; J gene: TRBJ2-2; D gene: -; clone size: -
CDR3 protein: CSARPPEALHF; CDR3 DNA: TGCAGTGCTAGACCCCCAGAGGCCCTCCACTTT; V gene: TRBV20-1; J gene: TRBJ1-6; D gene: -; clone size: few
CDR3 protein: CASSFTGGNTEAFF; CDR3 DNA: TGTGCCAGCAGCTTTACAGGGGGAAACACTGAAGCTTTCTTT; V gene: TRBV9; J gene: TRBJ1-1; D gene: TRBD1; clone size: -
CDR3 protein: CASHGTRGGGFYEQYF; CDR3 DNA: TGTGCCAGCCATGGAACCCGAGGGGGTGGTTTCTACGAGCAGTACTTC; V gene: TRBV11-2; J gene: TRBJ2-7; D gene: -; clone size: -
CDR3 protein: CASIGTGRNTGELFF; CDR3 DNA: TGTGCCAGCATAGGGACAGGGAGGAACACCGGGGAGCTGTTTTTT; V gene: TRBV2; J gene: TRBJ2-2; D gene: TRBD1; clone size: -
CDR3 protein: CSVRDLGNQPQHF; CDR3 DNA: TGCAGCGTTCGAGATCTAGGCAATCAGCCCCAGCATTTT; V gene: TRBV29-1; J gene: TRBJ1-5; D gene: -; clone size: -
CDR3 protein: CASSLNSGFDYGYTF; CDR3 DNA: TGTGCCAGCAGCTTAAACTCCGGGTTTGACTATGGCTACACCTTC; V gene: TRBV7-9; J gene: TRBJ1-2; D gene: -; clone size: -
CDR3 protein: CSVEDRTLTVDTQYF; CDR3 DNA: TGCAGCGTTGAAGATAGAACCCTCACAGTGGATACGCAGTATTTT; V gene: TRBV29-1; J gene: TRBJ2-3; D gene: -; clone size: -
CDR3 protein: CASPGTSGAYNEQFF; CDR3 DNA: TGTGCCAGCCCAGGGACTAGCGGGGCCTACAATGAGCAGTTCTTC; V gene: TRBV18; J gene: TRBJ2-1; D gene: TRBD2; clone size: -
CDR3 protein: CATSARQGFGYTF; CDR3 DNA: TGTGCCACCAGTGCCAGGCAGGGTTTTGGCTACACCTTC; V gene: TRBV24-1; J gene: TRBJ1-2; D gene: -; clone size: -
CDR3 protein: CASSRSAGTANTEAFF; CDR3 DNA: TGTGCCAGCAGTAGAAGCGCGGGGACAGCGAACACTGAAGCTTTCTTT; V gene: TRBV3-1/TRBV3-2; J gene: TRBJ1-1; D gene: TRBD1; clone size: -
CDR3 protein: CASSLGQSYNEQFF; CDR3 DNA: TGCGCCAGCAGCTTGGGACAGTCGTACAATGAGCAGTTCTTC; V gene: TRBV5-1; J gene: TRBJ2-1; D gene: -; clone size: -
CDR3 protein: CASSYGSTEAFF; CDR3 DNA: TGTGCCAGCAGTTACGGGAGCACTGAAGCTTTCTTT; V gene: TRBV6-2/TRBV6-3; J gene: TRBJ1-1; D gene: -; clone size: -
CDR3 protein: CSAKGENEQFF; CDR3 DNA: TGCAGTGCAAAGGGGGAAAATGAGCAGTTCTTC; V gene: TRBV20-1; J gene: TRBJ2-1; D gene: -; clone size: -
CDR3 protein: CASSQDRRGYTF; CDR3 DNA: TGTGCCAGCAGCCAAGATCGGCGGGGCTACACCTTC; V gene: TRBV3-1/TRBV3-2; J gene: TRBJ1-2; D gene: -; clone size: -
CDR3 protein: CASSFGGTDTQYF; CDR3 DNA: TGCGCCAGCAGCTTCGGGGGGACAGATACGCAGTATTTT; V gene: TRBV5-1; J gene: TRBJ2-3; D gene: TRBD2; clone size: -
CDR3 protein: CASTPDRTVRAKNIQYF; CDR3 DNA: TGTGCCAGCACCCCGGACAGGACAGTCCGGGCCAAAAACATTCAGTACTTC; V gene: TRBV27; J gene: TRBJ2-4; D gene: TRBD1; clone size: -
CDR3 protein: CASSESQVYEQYF; CDR3 DNA: TGTGCCAGCAGTGAAAGTCAGGTCTACGAGCAGTACTTC; V gene: TRBV6-1; J gene: TRBJ2-7; D gene: -; clone size: -
CDR3 protein: CASSLQSYGYTF; CDR3 DNA: TGTGCCAGCAGCTTGCAGTCCTATGGCTACACCTTC; V gene: TRBV5-6; J gene: TRBJ1-2; D gene: -; clone size: -
CDR3 protein: CASSLGIAGIREQYF; CDR3 DNA: TGCGCCAGCAGCTTGGGAATAGCCGGTATACGCGAGCAGTACTTC; V gene: TRBV5-1; J gene: TRBJ2-7; D gene: -; clone size: -
CDR3 protein: CASSQEGGNYGYTF; CDR3 DNA: TGTGCCAGCAGCCAAGAGGGGGGTAACTATGGCTACACCTTC; V gene: TRBV4-2; J gene: TRBJ1-2; D gene: -; clone size: -
CDR3 protein: CASSSLRGFKSPLHF; CDR3 DNA: TGTGCCAGCAGTTCCCTCAGGGGTTTTAAGTCACCCCTCCACTTT; V gene: TRBV27; J gene: TRBJ1-6; D gene: -; clone size: -
CDR3 protein: CASRFGQSYGYTF; CDR3 DNA: TGTGCCAGCAGGTTTGGACAGAGCTATGGCTACACCTTC; V gene: TRBV5-6; J gene: TRBJ1-2; D gene: -; clone size: -